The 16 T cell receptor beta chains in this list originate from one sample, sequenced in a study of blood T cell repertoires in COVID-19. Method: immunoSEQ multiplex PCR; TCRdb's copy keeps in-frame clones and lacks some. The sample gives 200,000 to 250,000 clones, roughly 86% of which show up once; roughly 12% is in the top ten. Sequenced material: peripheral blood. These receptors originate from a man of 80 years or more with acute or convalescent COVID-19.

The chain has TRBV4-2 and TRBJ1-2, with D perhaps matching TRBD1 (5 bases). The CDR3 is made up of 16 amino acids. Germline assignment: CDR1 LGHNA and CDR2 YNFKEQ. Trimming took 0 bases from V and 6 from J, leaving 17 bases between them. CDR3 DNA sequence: TGTGCCAGCAGCCAAGAGCCCGACAGTGGGGTTCATGGCTACACCTTC. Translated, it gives CASSQEPDSGVHGYTF.

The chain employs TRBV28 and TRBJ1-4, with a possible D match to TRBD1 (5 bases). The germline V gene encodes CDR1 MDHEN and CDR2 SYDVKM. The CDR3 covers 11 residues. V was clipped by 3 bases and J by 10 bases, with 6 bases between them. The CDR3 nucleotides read TGTGCCAGCAGTTTGGGACTAAAACTGTTTTTT. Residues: CASSLGLKLFF.

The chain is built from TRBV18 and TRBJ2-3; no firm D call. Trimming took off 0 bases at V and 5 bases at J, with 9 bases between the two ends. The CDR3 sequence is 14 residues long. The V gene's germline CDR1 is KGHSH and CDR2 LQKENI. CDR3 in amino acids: CASSPPPLRDTQYF. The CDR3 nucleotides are TGTGCCAGCTCACCACCGCCCCTAAGAGATACGCAGTATTTT.

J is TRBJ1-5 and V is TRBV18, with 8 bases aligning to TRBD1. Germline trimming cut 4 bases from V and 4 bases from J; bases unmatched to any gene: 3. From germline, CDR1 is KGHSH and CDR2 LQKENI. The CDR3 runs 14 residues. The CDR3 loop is CASSRDRWNQPQHF. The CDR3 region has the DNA TGTGCCAGCTCACGGGACAGGTGGAATCAGCCCCAGCATTTT.

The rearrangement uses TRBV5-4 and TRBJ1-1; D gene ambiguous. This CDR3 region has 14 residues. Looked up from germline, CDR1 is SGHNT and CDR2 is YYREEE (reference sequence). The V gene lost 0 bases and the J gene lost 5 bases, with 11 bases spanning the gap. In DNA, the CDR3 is TGTGCCAGCAGCTTGGAACTCGGGATAACTGAAGCTTTCTTT. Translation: CASSLELGITEAFF.

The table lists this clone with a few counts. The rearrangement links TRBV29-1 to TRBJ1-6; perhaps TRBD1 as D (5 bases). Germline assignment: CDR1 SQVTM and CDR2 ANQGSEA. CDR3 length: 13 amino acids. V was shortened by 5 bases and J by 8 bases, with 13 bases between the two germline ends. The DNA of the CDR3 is TGCAGCGTTCTGACAGCTCGCGATTCACCCCTCCACTTT. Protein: CSVLTARDSPLHF.

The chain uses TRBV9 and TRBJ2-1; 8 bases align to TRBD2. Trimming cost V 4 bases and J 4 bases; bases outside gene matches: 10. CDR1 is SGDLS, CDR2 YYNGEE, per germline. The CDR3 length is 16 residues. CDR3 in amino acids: CASSWEAGAYYNEQFF. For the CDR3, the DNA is TGTGCCAGCAGCTGGGAAGCGGGAGCCTATTACAATGAGCAGTTCTTC. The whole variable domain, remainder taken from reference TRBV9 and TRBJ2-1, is DSGVTQTPKHLITATGQRVTLRCSPRSGDLSVYWYQQSLDQGLQFLIQYYNGEERAKGNILERFSAQQFPDLHSELNLSSLELGDSALYFCASSWEAGAYYNEQFFGPGTRLTVL.

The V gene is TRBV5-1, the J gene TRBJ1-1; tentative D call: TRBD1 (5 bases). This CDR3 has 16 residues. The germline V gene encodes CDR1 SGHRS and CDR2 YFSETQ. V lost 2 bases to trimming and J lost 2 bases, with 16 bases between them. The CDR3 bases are TGCGCCAGCAGCTTCGCTATGTGGGGGGATAACACTGAAGCTTTCTTT. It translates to CASSFAMWGDNTEAFF. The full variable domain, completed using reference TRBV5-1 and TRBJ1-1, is KAGVTQTPRYLIKTRGQQVTLSCSPISGHRSVSWYQQTPGQGLQFLFEYFSETQRNKGNFPGRFSGRQFSNSRSEMNVSTLELGDSALYLCASSFAMWGDNTEAFFGQGTRLTVV.

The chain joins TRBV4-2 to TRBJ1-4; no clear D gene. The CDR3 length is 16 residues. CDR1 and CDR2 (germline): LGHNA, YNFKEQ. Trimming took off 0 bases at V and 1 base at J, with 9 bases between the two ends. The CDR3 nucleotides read TGTGCCAGCAGCCAAGAAAAGGAGCGAACTAATGAAAAACTGTTTTTT. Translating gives CASSQEKERTNEKLFF.

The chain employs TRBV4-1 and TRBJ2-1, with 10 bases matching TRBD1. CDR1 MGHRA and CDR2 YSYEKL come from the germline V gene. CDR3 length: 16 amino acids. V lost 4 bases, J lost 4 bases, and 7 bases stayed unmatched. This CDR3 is CASSPDGTGAYNEQFF. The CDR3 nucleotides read TGCGCCAGCAGCCCAGACGGGACAGGGGCTTACAATGAGCAGTTCTTC.

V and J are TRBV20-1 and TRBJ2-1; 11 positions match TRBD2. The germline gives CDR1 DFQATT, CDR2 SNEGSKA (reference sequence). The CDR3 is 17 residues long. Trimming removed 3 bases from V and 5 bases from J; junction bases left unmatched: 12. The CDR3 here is CSASNPIAGGPHNEQFF. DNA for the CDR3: TGCAGTGCTAGTAACCCCATAGCGGGAGGGCCCCACAATGAGCAGTTCTTC.

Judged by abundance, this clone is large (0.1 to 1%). CDR3: CASTLGQLNTEAFF. CDR3 DNA sequence: TGTGCCAGTACCCTGGGACAGTTGAACACTGAAGCTTTCTTT. This rearrangement joins TRBV19 to TRBJ1-1; 7 positions match TRBD1. Germline V gives CDR1 LNHDA, CDR2 SQIVND (reference sequence). The trim removed 7 bases at V and 0 bases at J, leaving 5 bases unmatched. This CDR3 is 14 amino acids long.

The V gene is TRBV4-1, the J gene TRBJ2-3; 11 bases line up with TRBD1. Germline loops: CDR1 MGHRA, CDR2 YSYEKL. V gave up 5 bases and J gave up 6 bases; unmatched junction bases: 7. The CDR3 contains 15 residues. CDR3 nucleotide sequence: TGCGCCAGCAGCTCCCGGGACAGGGGGGCGGATACGCAGTATTTT. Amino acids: CASSSRDRGADTQYF.

The CDR3 loop is CASSSSGYGYTF. In DNA form, the CDR3 reads TGTGCCAGCAGTTCAAGCGGGTATGGCTACACCTTC. The genes are TRBV12-3 or TRBV12-4 and TRBJ1-2; D is undetermined. V gave up 4 bases and J gave up 5 bases, with 8 bases separating them. The CDR3 consists of 12 residues.

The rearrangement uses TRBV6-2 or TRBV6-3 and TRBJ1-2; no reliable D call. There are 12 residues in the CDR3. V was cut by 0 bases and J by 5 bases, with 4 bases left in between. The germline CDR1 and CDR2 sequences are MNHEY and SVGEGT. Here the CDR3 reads CASSYSSYGYTF. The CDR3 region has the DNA TGTGCCAGCAGTTACTCCAGTTATGGCTACACCTTC.

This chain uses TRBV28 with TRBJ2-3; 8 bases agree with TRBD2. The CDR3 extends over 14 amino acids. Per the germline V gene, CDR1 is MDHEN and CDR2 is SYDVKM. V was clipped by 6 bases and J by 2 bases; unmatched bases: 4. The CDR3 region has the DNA TGTGCCAGCAGGGCGGGGGGCCTCACAGATACGCAGTATTTT. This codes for CASRAGGLTDTQYF.